These T cell receptor beta chains were read from a single sample in a study of shared clonotypes between healthy human individuals. Sequenced by immunoSEQ multiplex PCR; TCRdb stores in-frame clones only, minus some. Of 750,000 to 1,000,000 clones listed, nearly 95% are singletons. Sample: naive CD8+ T cells sorted from blood. The receptors stem from a man between 25 and 39 years old in good health. Each CDR3 is given with its conserved first and last residue. The D gene is left open where the match is weak. The size entry is marked missing in some rows and otherwise reads once, few, many or a size class.

>14|TRBV27|TRBJ2-5|.|.
TGTGCCAGCAGCTCTTGGACAGCTCAAGAGACCCAGTACTTC
CASSSWTAQETQYF
>14|TRBV6-1|TRBJ2-4|.|.
TGTGCCAGCACTAGGACTTCGGGCAAAAACATTCAGTACTTC
CASTRTSGKNIQYF
>14|TRBV29-1|TRBJ2-7|.|TRBD1
TGCAGCGTGGACCCGGGACAGGGGGCGCGGGAGCAGTACTTC
CSVDPGQGAREQYF
>15|TRBV9|TRBJ1-1|few|TRBD1
TGTGCCAGCAGCTCCAACAGGGGGCAGGACACTGAAGCTTTCTTT
CASSSNRGQDTEAFF
>13|TRBV7-2|TRBJ2-3|.|.
TGTGCCAGCAGCTTTACCTTCACAGATACGCAGTATTTT
CASSFTFTDTQYF
>16|TRBV7-9|TRBJ2-7|.|TRBD2
TGTGCCAGCAGCTTACTTCAATCGGGAGGGGCCTACGAGCAGTACTTC
CASSLLQSGGAYEQYF
>14|TRBV5-4|TRBJ1-2|.|.
TGTGCCAGCAGCCGCGCGGGGGATAACTATGGCTACACCTTC
CASSRAGDNYGYTF
>16|TRBV7-9|TRBJ2-1|.|TRBD2
TGTGCCAGCAGCCCCCGGACTAGCGGGAGGGTTAATGAGCAGTTCTTC
CASSPRTSGRVNEQFF
>15|TRBV10-3|TRBJ2-7|.|TRBD1
TGTGCCATCAGTGACCCTGGGACAGGGGGCTACGAGCAGTACTTC
CAISDPGTGGYEQYF
>14|TRBV28|TRBJ2-3|.|.
TGTGCCAGCAAGCGCGAAGAGGGGACAGATACGCAGTATTTT
CASKREEGTDTQYF
>14|TRBV27|TRBJ2-5|.|.
TGTGCCAGCAGTTCCCCGACTAGCCAAGAGACCCAGTACTTC
CASSSPTSQETQYF
>12|TRBV27|TRBJ2-1|.|.
TGTGCCAGCAGTTTATACGGAGACGAGCAGTTCTTC
CASSLYGDEQFF
>17|TRBV14|TRBJ2-5|.|.
TGTGCCAGCAGCCAGACAGGAAGAGGCCGATTCCAAGAGACCCAGTACTTC
CASSQTGRGRFQETQYF
>14|TRBV6-5|TRBJ1-1|.|.
TGTGCCAGCAGTACCCTAGACAGGAACACTGAAGCTTTCTTT
CASSTLDRNTEAFF
>12|TRBV9|TRBJ2-1|.|.
TGTGCCAGCAGCGCGACTCGAAATGAGCAGTTCTTC
CASSATRNEQFF
>14|TRBV29-1|TRBJ2-1|.|TRBD2
TGCAGCGTGGGGAGGTCTAGCGGGTTCAATGAGCAGTTCTTC
CSVGRSSGFNEQFF
>16|TRBV11-2|TRBJ2-1|once|TRBD1
TGTGCCAGCAGCTCTTACAGGGGGAGCTCCTACAATGAGCAGTTCTTC
CASSSYRGSSYNEQFF
>15|TRBV11-2|TRBJ1-4|.|TRBD1
TGTGCCAGCAGCTTAAGGGGGCCCGTTAATGAAAAACTGTTTTTT
CASSLRGPVNEKLFF
>14|TRBV27|TRBJ1-2|.|TRBD1
TGTGCCAGCAGTTTAATACAGGGGGTGGGTGGCTACACCTTC
CASSLIQGVGGYTF
>16|TRBV2|TRBJ2-7|.|TRBD2
TGTGCCAGCATTCAGCTCCCGGGACTAGGGACCTACGAGCAGTACTTC
CASIQLPGLGTYEQYF
>14|TRBV27|TRBJ2-7|.|TRBD2
TGTGCCAGCAGTCAGACTAGCGGGGTCTACGAGCAGTACTTC
CASSQTSGVYEQYF
>18|TRBV28|TRBJ1-2|.|.
TGTGCCAGCAGTTTAGACCCTACTCAGACAGAGCAAAACTATGGCTACACCTTC
CASSLDPTQTEQNYGYTF
>13|TRBV2|TRBJ2-7|.|TRBD1
TGTGCCAGCAGCGGACAGGGAGGACACGAGCAGTACTTC
CASSGQGGHEQYF
>14|TRBV11-2|TRBJ1-1|.|.
TGTGCCAGCAGCTTAGAGGTAGGGAACACTGAAGCTTTCTTT
CASSLEVGNTEAFF